This is a list of T cell receptor beta chains from one sample in a study of T-cell reconstitution after alpha-beta-depleted transplantation in children. Via MiXCR, TCRdb re-called the PCR reads, giving one row per CDR3 protein. The sample lists about 400,000 distinct CDR3 sequences, roughly 20% seen once, with 3.5% to 4% in the top ten. This specimen consisted of PBMCs from the stem cell graft donor, obtained from the stem cell graft. The receptor set was obtained from a human donor who donated a stem cell graft to a child with acute myeloid leukemia. Each CDR3 is given with its conserved first and last residue. D genes are given only for firm matches. Expanded clones get a size class; other rows say once, few or many, or leave the size out.

V,size,J,D,DNA,CDR3
TRBV5-5,-,TRBJ2-1,TRBD2,TGTGCCAGCAGCGAAAGAGCGGGAGGGTTCAGTTTTAGCAATGAGCAGTTCTTC,CASSERAGGFSFSNEQFF
TRBV12-3/TRBV12-4,few,TRBJ1-3,-,TGTGCCAGCAGTTTTGCAGAATACTCTGGAAACACCATATATTTT,CASSFAEYSGNTIYF
TRBV27,many,TRBJ2-1,TRBD2,TGTGCCAGCAGTCCCTTTGCGGGAGGGTCCTACAATGAGCAGTTCTTC,CASSPFAGGSYNEQFF
TRBV15,-,TRBJ2-7,TRBD1,TGTGCCACCAGCAGAGTTCGGACAGGCTACGAGCAGTACTTC,CATSRVRTGYEQYF
TRBV27,few,TRBJ2-1,-,TGTGCCGGGCTCAGGGAGCAGTTCTTC,CAGLREQFF
TRBV10-3,few,TRBJ2-7,TRBD2,TGTGCCATCGGGAAGGTAACTAGCGGGGACGAGCAGTACTTC,CAIGKVTSGDEQYF
TRBV29-1,few,TRBJ2-1,-,TGCAGCGAAGGACAGAACAATGAGCAGTTCTTC,CSEGQNNEQFF
TRBV9,-,TRBJ2-5,-,TGTGCCAGCAGCGTAGTAGGGCTCTTACAAGAGACCCAGTACTTC,CASSVVGLLQETQYF
TRBV18,-,TRBJ1-5,-,TGTGCCAGCTCACCTAACAGGGCGGTGCAGCCCCAGCATTTT,CASSPNRAVQPQHF
TRBV6-2/TRBV6-3,many,TRBJ2-1,TRBD2,TGTGCCAGCAGTCAGGGACTAGCGCCATACAATGAGCAGTTCTTC,CASSQGLAPYNEQFF
TRBV24-1,once,TRBJ2-5,TRBD2,TGTGCCACCAGCCGTCGGGGGGGCCAAGAGACCCAGTACTTC,CATSRRGGQETQYF
TRBV24-1,-,TRBJ2-7,-,TGTGCCACCAGTGAGCCGGAATCTTTTGTGGAGCAGTACTTC,CATSEPESFVEQYF
TRBV20-1,-,TRBJ2-7,-,TGCAGTGCTAGAGACAGGCCTTCCGACGAGCAGTACTTC,CSARDRPSDEQYF
TRBV12-3/TRBV12-4,many,TRBJ1-1,-,TGTGCCAGCAGTTTATCCGTTGAAGCTTTCTTT,CASSLSVEAFF
TRBV29-1,-,TRBJ1-1,-,TGCAGCGTGGTCGGGGGTAAGGACACTGAAGCTTTCTTT,CSVVGGKDTEAFF
TRBV15,-,TRBJ2-1,TRBD2,TGTGCCACCAGCAGATGGGCTAGCGGGGACAATGAGCAGTTCTTC,CATSRWASGDNEQFF
TRBV12-3/TRBV12-4,-,TRBJ2-7,TRBD2,TGTGCCAGCAGTTTACCCCAGAGCGGGAGGTTAAGGGGCGAGCAGTACTTC,CASSLPQSGRLRGEQYF
TRBV10-3,many,TRBJ2-7,TRBD2,TGTGCCATCTCCTCTCAAGCGGGGCTTTACGAGCAGTACTTC,CAISSQAGLYEQYF
TRBV15,many,TRBJ1-6,TRBD1,TGTGCCACCAGCAGGGACAGGGTAAATTCACCCCTCCACTTT,CATSRDRVNSPLHF
TRBV4-1,few,TRBJ2-7,-,TGCGCCAGCCGTCGTAACGGCGGGACTCACGAGCAGTACTTC,CASRRNGGTHEQYF
TRBV29-1,many,TRBJ2-1,TRBD2,TGCAGCGTTGCGGCTAGCGGGAGCTGGAATGAGCAGTTCTTC,CSVAASGSWNEQFF
TRBV7-2,-,TRBJ2-7,-,TGTGCCAGCAGCTTCGGGAGATACGAGCAGTACTTC,CASSFGRYEQYF
TRBV13,-,TRBJ2-1,-,TGTGCCAGCAGCTTAGGCTCCAAACTCAACAATGAGCAGTTCTTC,CASSLGSKLNNEQFF
TRBV5-4,-,TRBJ2-5,TRBD2,TGTGCCAGCAGTTCCGGGACTAGCGGGGAGGAAAGGAAGACCCAGTACTTC,CASSSGTSGEERKTQYF
TRBV10-3,-,TRBJ2-5,-,TGTGCCATCAGTCCCGGGACCTATGAGACCCAGTACTTC,CAISPGTYETQYF
TRBV27,few,TRBJ1-2,-,TGTGCCAGCAGTTTAGCCTCTAACTATGGCTACACCTTC,CASSLASNYGYTF
TRBV7-3,many,TRBJ2-1,TRBD2,TGTGCCAGCAGCTTCTCTAGCGGGAGTTACCCCTACAATGAGCAGTTCTTC,CASSFSSGSYPYNEQFF
TRBV12-3/TRBV12-4,few,TRBJ2-2,-,TGTGCCAGTAAACAATCCTCGAACACCGGGGAGCTGTTTTTT,CASKQSSNTGELFF
TRBV5-6,-,TRBJ1-1,TRBD1,TGTGCCAGCAGCTTGGTCCCGGGACAGACCACTGAAGCTTCCTTT,CASSLVPGQTTEASF
TRBV5-1,few,TRBJ2-1,-,TGCGCCAGCAGCTTGGCCTCGGAGAACGAGTTCTTC,CASSLASENEFF
TRBV9,-,TRBJ2-1,TRBD2,TGTGCCAGCAGCGTAACCAGCGGGAGTCACAATGAGCAGTTCTTC,CASSVTSGSHNEQFF
TRBV9,-,TRBJ2-2,-,TGTGCCAGCAGCGCACAGGGGAGGACCGGGGAGCTGTTTTTT,CASSAQGRTGELFF
TRBV12-3/TRBV12-4,many,TRBJ2-3,TRBD2,TGTGCCAGCAGTCTCGGACTAGTGGCAGATACGCAGTATTTT,CASSLGLVADTQYF
TRBV20-1,many,TRBJ2-7,TRBD1,TGCAGTGCTAGACACCCGGGACAGGGACGCGAGCAGTACTTC,CSARHPGQGREQYF